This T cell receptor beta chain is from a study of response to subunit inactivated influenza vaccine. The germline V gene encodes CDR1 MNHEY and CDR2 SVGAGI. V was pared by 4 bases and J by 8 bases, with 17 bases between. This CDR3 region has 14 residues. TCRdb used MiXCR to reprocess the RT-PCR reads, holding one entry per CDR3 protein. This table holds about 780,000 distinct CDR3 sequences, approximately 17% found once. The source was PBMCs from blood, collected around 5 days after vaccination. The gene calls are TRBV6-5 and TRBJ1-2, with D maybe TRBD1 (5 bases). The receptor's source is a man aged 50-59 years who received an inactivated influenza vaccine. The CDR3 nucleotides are TGTGCCAGCAGTTTCTGGCGAGGGACTGGAGGCTACACCTTC. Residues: CASSFWRGTGGYTF.